The 18 T cell receptor beta chains reported below all come from one sample, sequenced in a study of shared clonotypes between healthy human individuals (dated by TCRdb to about 2020). The library came from the immunoSEQ multiplex PCR assay. This immuneACCESS table, as held by TCRdb, lists in-frame sequences with V and J called but not all clones. Of the missing ones, under half trace to an unresolved V gene in checked studies; the others have no known cause. The sample contains around 1.1 million clones, roughly 80% of them found a single time. Approximately 0.95% of the sample is held by the ten biggest clonotypes. The sample consisted of memory CD4+ T cells from PBMCs. This sample's cell subset or site label indicates: CD45RA-negative fraction. The source is a man younger than 35 in good health. Some clones in this sample may be carry-over from other donors' samples.

In the case of this clone: The same CDR3 is also encoded by other DNA sequences in this sample. The chain uses TRBV6-1 and TRBJ2-7; 9 bases map to TRBD1. V trimming: 5 bases; J trimming: 0 bases; junction bases outside the gene matches: 2. Germline V lookup: CDR1 MNHNS, CDR2 SASEGT. There are 14 residues in the CDR3. The CDR3 DNA is TGTGCCAGCAGTCGGGACAGGGCCTCCTACGAGCAGTACTTC. It specifies CASSRDRASYEQYF.

This clone appeared once. The rearrangement uses TRBV6-5 and TRBJ1-3, with no clear D. This CDR3 has 14 amino acids. V lost 5 bases and J lost 0, with 8 bases in between. Germline V gene data show CDR1 as MNHEY and CDR2 as SVGAGI. CDR3 nucleotide sequence: TGTGCCAGCAGTGAACGGATCTCTGGAAACACCATATATTTT. Translation: CASSERISGNTIYF.

This clone was seen a handful of times. The chain uses TRBV7-2 and TRBJ1-2; 9 bases match TRBD1. The CDR3 extends over 13 amino acids. Germline loops: CDR1 SGHTA, CDR2 FQGNSA. V shed 3 bases and J 4 bases; nucleotides not matched to a gene: 0. The CDR3 DNA reads TGTGCCAGCAGCTTGACAGGGGGCTATGGCTACACCTTC. Amino acid sequence: CASSLTGGYGYTF.

This chain uses TRBV5-1 with TRBJ1-2; D is ambiguous. V lost 4 bases and J lost 5, with 24 bases in between. The CDR3 extends over 17 amino acids. Per the germline V gene, CDR1 is SGHRS and CDR2 is YFSETQ. Here the CDR3 DNA reads TGCGCCAGCAGCCCGGCGGCAGTGGTATCGTCGGATTATGGCTACACCTTC. This codes for CASSPAAVVSSDYGYTF.

This clone came up a few times. The CDR3 protein is CASSSNQGAKAFF. CDR3 nucleotide sequence: TGTGCCAGCAGTAGTAACCAGGGGGCCAAAGCTTTCTTT. This chain joins TRBV28 and TRBJ1-1; 8 bases are a match to TRBD1. The CDR3 runs 13 residues. The V gene's germline CDR1 is MDHEN and CDR2 SYDVKM. V lost 5 bases to trimming and J lost 9 bases; unmatched junction nucleotides: 8.

This clone was seen just once. It is likely a read error: a sequence one base away is far more abundant. The rearrangement links TRBV10-2 to TRBJ1-1, with 7 nucleotides matching TRBD1. There are 13 residues in the CDR3. Per germline, CDR1 WSHSY and CDR2 SAAADI. The CDR3 is CASSPTGNTEALF. Written as DNA, the CDR3 is TGCGCCAGCAGTCCGACAGGGAACACTGAAGCTCTCTTT.

The V and J genes are TRBV4-1 and TRBJ2-2, with 7 bases aligning to TRBD1. CDR3 length: 14 residues. The germline gives CDR1 MGHRA, CDR2 YSYEKL. V shed 6 bases, J shed 4 bases, and the junction held 5 bases outside the gene matches. CDR3 DNA: TGCGCCAGCAGAAGGGGGCAGCTCACCGGGGAGCTGTTTTTT. This encodes CASRRGQLTGELFF.

The chain is built from TRBV9 and TRBJ2-7; D tentatively fits TRBD1 or TRBD2 (10 bases each). The CDR3 is 21 amino acids. V lost 4 bases and J lost 2, with 34 bases in between. Germline values: CDR1 SGDLS, CDR2 YYNGEE. As DNA, the CDR3 is TGTGCCAGCAGCCCGGGACAGGGGAGCTGGCTAGCGGGAGACATAACCTACGAGCAGTACTTC. It encodes CASSPGQGSWLAGDITYEQYF.

The V call is TRBV7-9, the J call TRBJ1-1; D perhaps matches TRBD1 (6 bases). This CDR3 region has 16 residues. The germline CDR1 and CDR2 sequences are SEHNR and FQNEAQ (reference sequence). Trimming stripped 4 bases from V and 8 bases from J, with 23 bases between. The CDR3 here is CASSYLGGHPTSEAFF. The CDR3, as DNA: TGTGCCAGCAGCTACCTAGGGGGGCACCCCACCTCGGAAGCTTTCTTT.

This chain joins TRBV18 and TRBJ2-2; D not resolved. The length of the CDR3 is 12 residues. The V end lost 2 bases, the J end lost 7 bases, and 5 bases lay between the germline ends. Germline-derived CDR1 and CDR2 are KGHSH and LQKENI. Written as DNA, the CDR3 is TGTGCCAGCTCACCATTTGTCGGGGAGCTGTTTTTT. It codes for CASSPFVGELFF. Full variable domain (missing parts from reference TRBV18 and TRBJ2-2): NAGVMQNPRHLVRRRGQEARLRCSPMKGHSHVYWYRQLPEEGLKFMVYLQKENIIDESGMPKERFSAEFPKEGPSILRIQQVVRGDSAAYFCASSPFVGELFFGEGSRLTVL.

This chain links TRBV28 with TRBJ1-2; D is perhaps TRBD1 (5 bases). The ends were cut back, 5 bases at V and 4 bases at J, with 20 bases in the middle. This CDR3 comprises 16 residues. The V gene's germline CDR1 is MDHEN and CDR2 SYDVKM. CDR3 loop: CASSPYRQRERYGYTF. CDR3 coding DNA: TGTGCCAGCAGTCCATATCGACAGCGCGAACGCTATGGCTACACCTTC.

This clone was seen just once. The chain employs TRBV6-6 and TRBJ1-1; D might be TRBD1 (6 bases). The V gene's germline CDR1 is MNHNY and CDR2 SVGAGI (reference sequence). V was trimmed by 0 bases and J by 0 bases, leaving 8 bases between them. This CDR3 contains 15 residues. CDR3 DNA: TGTGCCAGCAGTTACTCCGGGGACATGAACACTGAAGCTTTCTTT. Amino acid sequence: CASSYSGDMNTEAFF.

The V and J genes are TRBV5-1 and TRBJ2-5, with a possible D match to TRBD1 (5 bases). The CDR3 sequence is 14 residues long. The V and J ends lost 0 bases and 5 bases respectively, with 11 bases between them. CDR1 is SGHRS, CDR2 YFSETQ, per germline. This CDR3 is CASSLGFPGETQYF. The CDR3 region has the DNA TGCGCCAGCAGCTTGGGATTTCCAGGGGAGACCCAGTACTTC.

The chain carries TRBV9 and TRBJ2-5; the D gene is possibly TRBD1 (5 bases). The CDR3 extends over 13 amino acids. Germline V gives CDR1 SGDLS, CDR2 YYNGEE. With 3 bases removed from V and 4 bases from J, the gap between germline ends came to 10 bases. In DNA, the CDR3 is TGTGCCAGCAGCGGGGGCCCCGTAGAGACCCAGTACTTC. Translating gives CASSGGPVETQYF.

This clone was counted many times. The V gene is TRBV28, the J gene TRBJ1-1, with TRBD1 matching over 7 bases. V lost 4 bases, J lost 6 bases, and 14 bases stayed unmatched. Germline CDR1 MDHEN, CDR2 SYDVKM. The CDR3 runs to 16 residues. CDR3 sequence (DNA): TGTGCCAGCAGTTCCACACCTCCAGGGGGACGCGCTGAAGCTTTCTTT. Translating gives CASSSTPPGGRAEAFF. The full variable domain, with the rest looked up from reference TRBV28 and TRBJ1-1, is DVKVTQSSRYLVKRTGEKVFLECVQDMDHENMFWYRQDPGLGLRLIYFSYDVKMKEKGDIPEGYSVSREKKERFSLILESASTNQTSMYLCASSSTPPGGRAEAFFGQGTRLTVV.

V gene TRBV4-1 combines with J gene TRBJ1-1; the D gene is possibly TRBD1 (6 bases). V lost 6 bases, J lost 3 bases, and 29 bases lay in between. This CDR3 region has 19 residues. Germline assignment: CDR1 MGHRA and CDR2 YSYEKL. CDR3 in amino acids: CASSSLIGLRGGRHTEAFF. In nucleotides, the CDR3 is TGCGCCAGCAGTTCTCTCATTGGGTTAAGGGGGGGTAGGCACACTGAAGCTTTCTTT.

V is TRBV2 and J is TRBJ2-2, with a possible D match to TRBD1 (6 bases). The germline V and J ends were trimmed by 8 bases and 5 bases, with 18 bases remaining between them. The CDR3 is 15 residues long. Germline V gene sequence: CDR1 SNHLY, CDR2 FYNNEI. The CDR3 is CASRSQGQATGELFF. The CDR3 bases are TGTGCCAGCCGTTCCCAGGGACAAGCAACCGGGGAGCTGTTTTTT.

This chain uses TRBV27 with TRBJ1-5, with D possibly being TRBD1 (6 bases). CDR1 is MNHEY, CDR2 SMNVEV, per germline (reference sequence). The V end lost 8 bases, the J end lost 4 bases, and 12 bases lay between the germline ends. The CDR3 length is 13 residues. CDR3 region: CASGPRGNQPQHF. The CDR3 coding sequence is TGTGCCAGCGGACCTAGGGGGAATCAGCCCCAGCATTTT.